This is a list of T cell receptor beta chains from one sample in a study of T cells after yellow fever vaccination. TCRdb independently ran MiXCR on the 5' RACE reads; one entry per CDR3 protein. Among hundreds of thousands of distinct CDR3 sequences listed, approximately 9% were seen once. This specimen consisted of PBMCs, obtained on the day of the first yellow fever vaccination. The receptors were sampled from a man aged 18 to 29 who received the YFV17D yellow fever vaccine. Each CDR3 is given with its conserved first and last residue. D genes are given only for firm matches. Only some rows state a clone size, as once, few, many or a class for expanded clones.

d_gene,v_gene,j_gene,abundance,CDR3aa,CDR3nt
.,TRBV5-1,TRBJ1-1,many,CASSQGTVNTEAFF,TGCGCCAGCAGCCAAGGGACGGTGAACACTGAAGCTTTCTTT
TRBD1,TRBV12-3/TRBV12-4,TRBJ2-3,many,CASSLTGGADTQYF,TGTGCCAGCAGTTTGACAGGGGGTGCAGATACGCAGTATTTT
.,TRBV12-3/TRBV12-4,TRBJ1-5,.,CASRRDLGNQPQHF,TGTGCCAGCAGGCGGGACCTGGGGAATCAGCCCCAGCATTTT
.,TRBV5-6,TRBJ1-4,.,CASSRTPHGATNEKLFF,TGTGCCAGCAGCCGGACTCCCCACGGGGCAACTAATGAAAAACTGTTTTTT
.,TRBV10-3,TRBJ1-5,once,CAISEYQGKSDQPQHF,TGTGCCATCAGTGAATACCAGGGAAAGTCTGATCAGCCCCAGCATTTT
TRBD2,TRBV5-6,TRBJ2-3,few,CASSQGLAGGPGFTDTQYF,TGTGCCAGCAGCCAAGGACTAGCGGGGGGGCCAGGTTTTACAGATACGCAGTATTTT
.,TRBV20-1,TRBJ1-3,many,CSAITPGPSGDTIYF,TGCAGTGCTATCACGCCGGGACCCTCCGGGGACACCATATATTTT
TRBD2,TRBV5-1,TRBJ2-3,many,CASSFLESSGVGTQYF,TGCGCCAGCAGCTTCTTGGAATCGAGCGGGGTGGGTACGCAGTATTTT
.,TRBV3-1,TRBJ1-1,few,CASSQVRGAEAFF,TGTGCCAGCAGCCAAGTGAGAGGCGCTGAAGCTTTCTTT
TRBD1,TRBV20-1,TRBJ2-7,.,CSAYIPGQSSYEQYF,TGCAGTGCTTACATCCCGGGACAGAGCTCCTACGAGCAGTACTTC
.,TRBV6-1,TRBJ2-3,.,CASRWKGSDTQYF,TGTGCCAGCAGGTGGAAGGGCTCAGATACGCAGTATTTT
.,TRBV29-1,TRBJ1-5,.,CSVQEPNQPQHF,TGCAGCGTACAGGAGCCCAATCAGCCCCAGCATTTT
TRBD1,TRBV7-9,TRBJ1-2,few,CASSPRQGLESGYTF,TGTGCCAGCAGCCCAAGACAGGGTTTGGAGTCTGGCTACACCTTC
TRBD1,TRBV5-1,TRBJ2-3,.,CASSPPFSGVGGQENTDTQYF,TGCGCCAGCAGCCCCCCCTTTTCTGGAGTCGGGGGACAGGAGAACACAGATACGCAGTATTTT
.,TRBV11-2,TRBJ1-1,few,CASSGRRSRGTFF,TGTGCCAGCAGCGGCAGACGCTCCCGGGGGACTTTCTTT
.,TRBV29-1,TRBJ2-5,.,CSVLPRLEEGETQYF,TGCAGCGTCCTTCCTAGACTAGAAGAGGGAGAGACCCAGTACTTC
.,TRBV5-1,TRBJ2-2,many,CASSTQGGTGELFF,TGCGCCAGCTCAACCCAAGGGGGGACCGGGGAGCTGTTTTTT
.,TRBV6-2/TRBV6-3,TRBJ1-5,.,CASRRGSAIRPQHF,TGTGCCAGCCGACGGGGCTCAGCCATCAGGCCCCAGCATTTT
TRBD1,TRBV30,TRBJ1-5,.,CAWTSGQGAQSPQHF,TGTGCCTGGACCTCGGGACAGGGGGCGCAAAGCCCCCAGCATTTT
.,TRBV4-2,TRBJ2-5,.,CASSQVAGGGETQYF,TGTGCCAGCAGCCAAGTGGCCGGGGGCGGCGAGACCCAGTACTTC
.,TRBV5-1,TRBJ1-1,.,CASSFTPATEAFF,TGCGCCAGCAGCTTTACACCGGCAACTGAAGCTTTCTTT
.,TRBV5-1,TRBJ2-5,many,CASSSDTQETQYF,TGCGCCAGCAGCTCGGACACCCAAGAGACCCAGTACTTC
TRBD1,TRBV7-9,TRBJ1-1,many,CASSSFATGDTEAFF,TGTGCCAGCAGCTCATTTGCTACAGGGGACACTGAAGCTTTCTTT
.,TRBV29-1,TRBJ2-7,few,CSVEPRGGRLEQYF,TGCAGCGTTGAACCTAGGGGAGGAAGGTTGGAGCAGTACTTC
TRBD1,TRBV11-2,TRBJ2-1,few,CASSFDRGGNEQFF,TGTGCCAGCAGCTTCGACAGGGGTGGGAATGAGCAGTTCTTC
.,TRBV7-2,TRBJ1-3,.,CASSLSPSGNTIYF,TGTGCCAGCAGCTTAAGTCCGTCTGGAAACACCATATATTTT
.,TRBV28,TRBJ1-1,.,CASSLGWGAGVAFF,TGTGCCAGCAGTTTAGGATGGGGGGCAGGTGTTGCTTTCTTT
TRBD2,TRBV4-1,TRBJ2-7,few,CASSQPVAGLSYEQYF,TGCGCCAGCAGCCAGCCCGTAGCGGGCCTCTCCTACGAGCAGTACTTC
TRBD2,TRBV20-1,TRBJ2-3,few,CSAPVGGSSTDTQYF,TGCAGTGCCCCCGTGGGGGGGTCTAGCACAGATACGCAGTATTTT
.,TRBV4-1,TRBJ1-5,many,CASSQGEGYNQPQHF,TGCGCCAGCAGCCAAGGTGAGGGTTACAATCAGCCCCAGCATTTT
.,TRBV19,TRBJ2-7,few,CASSPFGSEQYF,TGTGCCAGTAGTCCGTTCGGGTCCGAGCAGTACTTC
.,TRBV6-2/TRBV6-3,TRBJ1-1,.,CASSHSRTALNTEAFF,TGTGCCAGCAGTCATTCTCGGACAGCGCTGAACACTGAAGCTTTCTTT
TRBD1,TRBV29-1,TRBJ1-4,.,CSVEGQGAGEKLFF,TGCAGCGTTGAGGGACAGGGGGCGGGCGAAAAACTGTTTTTT
.,TRBV7-2,TRBJ2-1,few,CASSPGLFSYNEQFF,TGTGCCAGCAGCCCCGGACTGTTCTCCTACAATGAGCAGTTCTTC
TRBD1,TRBV20-1,TRBJ1-5,few,CSARSSDRSGQPQHF,TGCAGTGCTAGGTCATCGGACAGGTCAGGGCAGCCCCAGCATTTT